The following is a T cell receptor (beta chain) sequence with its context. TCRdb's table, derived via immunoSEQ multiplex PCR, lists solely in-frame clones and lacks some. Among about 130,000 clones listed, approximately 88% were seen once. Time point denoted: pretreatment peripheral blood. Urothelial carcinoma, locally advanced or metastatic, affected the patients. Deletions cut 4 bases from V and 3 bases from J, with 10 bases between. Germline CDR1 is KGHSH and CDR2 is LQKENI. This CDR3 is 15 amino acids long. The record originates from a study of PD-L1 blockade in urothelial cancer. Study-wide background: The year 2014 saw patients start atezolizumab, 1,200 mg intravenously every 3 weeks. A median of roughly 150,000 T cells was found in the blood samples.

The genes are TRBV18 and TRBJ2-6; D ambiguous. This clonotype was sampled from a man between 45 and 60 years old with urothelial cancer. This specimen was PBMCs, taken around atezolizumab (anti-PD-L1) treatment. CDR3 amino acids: CASSRVSGGANVLTF. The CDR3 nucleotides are TGTGCCAGCTCACGCGTCTCTGGTGGGGCCAACGTCCTGACTTTC.